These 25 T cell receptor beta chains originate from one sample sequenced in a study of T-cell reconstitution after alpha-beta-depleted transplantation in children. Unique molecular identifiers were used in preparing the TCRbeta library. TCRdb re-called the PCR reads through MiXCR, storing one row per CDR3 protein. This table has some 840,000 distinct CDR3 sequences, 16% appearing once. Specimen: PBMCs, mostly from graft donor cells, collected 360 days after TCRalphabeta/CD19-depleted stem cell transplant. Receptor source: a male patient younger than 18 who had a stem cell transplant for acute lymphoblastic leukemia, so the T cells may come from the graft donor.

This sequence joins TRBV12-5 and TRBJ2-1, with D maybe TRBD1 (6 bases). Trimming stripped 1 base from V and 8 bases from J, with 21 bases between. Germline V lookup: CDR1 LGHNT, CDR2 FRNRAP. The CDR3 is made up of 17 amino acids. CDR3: CASGLAPVGAGRHEQFF. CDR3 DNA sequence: TGTGCTAGTGGTTTGGCCCCCGTGGGGGCAGGACGGCATGAGCAGTTCTTC.

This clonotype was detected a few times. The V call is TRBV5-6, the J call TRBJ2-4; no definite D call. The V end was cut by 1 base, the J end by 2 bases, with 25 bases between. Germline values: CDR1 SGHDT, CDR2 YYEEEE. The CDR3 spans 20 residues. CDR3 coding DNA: TGTGCCAGCAGCTTGCCGGAACAAAACAGAGTCGATCCGACCAAAAACATTCAGTACTTC. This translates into CASSLPEQNRVDPTKNIQYF.

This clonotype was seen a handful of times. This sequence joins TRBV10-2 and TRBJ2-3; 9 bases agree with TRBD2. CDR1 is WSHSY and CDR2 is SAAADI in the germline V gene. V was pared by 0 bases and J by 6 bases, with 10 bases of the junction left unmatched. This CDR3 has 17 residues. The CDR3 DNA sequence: TGCGCCAGCAGTGAGTCGAGGAGTAGCGGGAGTAGGGATACGCAGTATTTT. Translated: CASSESRSSGSRDTQYF.

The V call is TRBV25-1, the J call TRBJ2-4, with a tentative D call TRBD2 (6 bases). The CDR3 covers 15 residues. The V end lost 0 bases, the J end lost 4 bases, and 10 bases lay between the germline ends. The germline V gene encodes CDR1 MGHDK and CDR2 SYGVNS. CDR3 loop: CASSEYSRGKNIQYF. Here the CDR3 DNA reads TGTGCCAGCAGTGAATATAGTCGGGGGAAAAACATTCAGTACTTC.

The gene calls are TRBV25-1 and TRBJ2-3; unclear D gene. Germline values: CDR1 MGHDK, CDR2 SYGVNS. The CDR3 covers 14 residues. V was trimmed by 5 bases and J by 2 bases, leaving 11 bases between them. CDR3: CASSRTLFTDTQYF. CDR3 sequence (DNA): TGTGCCAGCAGTAGGACCCTATTCACAGATACGCAGTATTTT.

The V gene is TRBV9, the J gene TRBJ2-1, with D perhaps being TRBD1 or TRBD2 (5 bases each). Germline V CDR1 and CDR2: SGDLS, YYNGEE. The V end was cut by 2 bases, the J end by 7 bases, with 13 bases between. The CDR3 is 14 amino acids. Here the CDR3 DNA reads TGTGCCAGCAGCGTGGTCGGGAACAGGAATGAGCAGTTCTTC. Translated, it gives CASSVVGNRNEQFF.

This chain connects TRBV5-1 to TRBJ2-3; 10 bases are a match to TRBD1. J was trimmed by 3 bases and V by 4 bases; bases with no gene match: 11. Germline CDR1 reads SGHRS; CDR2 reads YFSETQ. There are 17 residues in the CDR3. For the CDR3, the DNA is TGCGCCAGCAGCCCACGGGACAGGGGAATGAGGACAGATACGCAGTATTTT. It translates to CASSPRDRGMRTDTQYF.

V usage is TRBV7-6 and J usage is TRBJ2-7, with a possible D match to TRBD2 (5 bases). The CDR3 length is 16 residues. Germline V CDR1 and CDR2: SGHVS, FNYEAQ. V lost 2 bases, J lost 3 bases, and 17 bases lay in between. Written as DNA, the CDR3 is TGTGCCAGCAGCTTAAGCGGTAGTGAGAACGGCTACGAGCAGTACTTC. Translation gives CASSLSGSENGYEQYF. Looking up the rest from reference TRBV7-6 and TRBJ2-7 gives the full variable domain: GAGVSQSPRYKVTKRGQDVALRCDPISGHVSLYWYRQALGQGPEFLTYFNYEAQQDKSGLPNDRFSAERPEGSISTLTIQRTEQRDSAMYRCASSLSGSENGYEQYFGPGTRLTVT.

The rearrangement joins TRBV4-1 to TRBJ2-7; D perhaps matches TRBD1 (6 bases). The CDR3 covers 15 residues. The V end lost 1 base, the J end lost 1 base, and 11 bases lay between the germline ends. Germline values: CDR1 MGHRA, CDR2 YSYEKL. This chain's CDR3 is CASSQVWTASYEQYF. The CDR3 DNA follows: TGCGCCAGCAGCCAAGTGTGGACAGCTTCCTACGAGCAGTACTTC.

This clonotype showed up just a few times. The CDR3 region has the DNA TGCGCCAGCAGCCAGCCCCTTACGGGAGGGGTTAACACAGATACGCAGTATTTT. It yields the protein CASSQPLTGGVNTDTQYF. The chain recombines TRBV4-1 with TRBJ2-3, with 8 bases lining up with TRBD2. V was pared by 3 bases and J by 2 bases, with 13 bases of the junction left unmatched. Germline CDR1 and CDR2: MGHRA and YSYEKL. The CDR3 is 18 amino acids.

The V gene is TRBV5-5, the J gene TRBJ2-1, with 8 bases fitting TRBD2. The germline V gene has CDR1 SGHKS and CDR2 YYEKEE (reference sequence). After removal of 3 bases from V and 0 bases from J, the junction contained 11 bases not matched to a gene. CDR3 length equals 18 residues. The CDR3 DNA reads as TGTGCCAGCAGCTGGGGGGTAGGTAGCGGGGTCTCCTACAATGAGCAGTTCTTC. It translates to CASSWGVGSGVSYNEQFF.

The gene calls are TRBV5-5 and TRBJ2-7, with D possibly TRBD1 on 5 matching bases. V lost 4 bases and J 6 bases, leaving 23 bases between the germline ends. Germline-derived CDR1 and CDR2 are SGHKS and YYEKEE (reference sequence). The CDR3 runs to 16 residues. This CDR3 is CASSEQARVLPFEQYF. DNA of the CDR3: TGTGCCAGCAGCGAACAGGCTCGGGTTCTTCCTTTCGAGCAGTACTTC.

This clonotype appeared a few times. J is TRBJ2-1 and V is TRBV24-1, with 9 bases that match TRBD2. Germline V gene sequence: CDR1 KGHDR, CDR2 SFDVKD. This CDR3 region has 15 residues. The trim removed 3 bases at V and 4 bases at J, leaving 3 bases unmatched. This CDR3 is CATSDASGTYNEQFF. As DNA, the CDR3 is TGTGCCACCAGTGATGCTAGCGGGACGTACAATGAGCAGTTCTTC.

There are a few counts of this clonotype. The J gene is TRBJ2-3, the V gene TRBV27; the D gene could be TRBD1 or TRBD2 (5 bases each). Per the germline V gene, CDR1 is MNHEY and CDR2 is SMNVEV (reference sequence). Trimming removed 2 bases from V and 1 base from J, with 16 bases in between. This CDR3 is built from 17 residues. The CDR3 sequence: CASSLSRGADGTDTQYF. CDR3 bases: TGTGCCAGCAGTTTAAGTCGGGGCGCGGATGGCACAGATACGCAGTATTTT.

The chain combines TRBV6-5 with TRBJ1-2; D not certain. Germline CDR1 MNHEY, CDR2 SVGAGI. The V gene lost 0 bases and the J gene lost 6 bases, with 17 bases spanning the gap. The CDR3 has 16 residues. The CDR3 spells CASSYSWHRNRNGYTF. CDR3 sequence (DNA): TGTGCCAGCAGTTACTCGTGGCACAGAAACCGCAATGGCTACACCTTC.

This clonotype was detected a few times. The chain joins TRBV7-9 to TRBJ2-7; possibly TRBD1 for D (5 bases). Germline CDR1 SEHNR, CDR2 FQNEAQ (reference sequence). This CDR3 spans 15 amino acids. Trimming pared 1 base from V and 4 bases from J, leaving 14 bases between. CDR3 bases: TGTGCCAGCAGCTTAGTCCGCAGGGCCGGGTACGAGCAGTACTTC. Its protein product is CASSLVRRAGYEQYF.

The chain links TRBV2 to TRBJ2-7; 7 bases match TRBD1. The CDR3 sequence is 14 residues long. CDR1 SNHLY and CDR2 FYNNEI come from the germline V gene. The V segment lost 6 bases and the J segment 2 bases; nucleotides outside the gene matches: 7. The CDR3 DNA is TGTGCCAGCAGCGGTCGGGACAGAACCTACGAGCAGTACTTC. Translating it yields CASSGRDRTYEQYF.

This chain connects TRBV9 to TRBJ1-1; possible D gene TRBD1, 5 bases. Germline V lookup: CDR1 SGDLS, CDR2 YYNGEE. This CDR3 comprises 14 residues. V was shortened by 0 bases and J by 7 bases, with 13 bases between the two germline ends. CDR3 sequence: CASSVGGGTSEAFF. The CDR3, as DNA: TGTGCCAGCAGCGTAGGGGGGGGGACGAGTGAAGCTTTCTTT.

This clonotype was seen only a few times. The CDR3 sequence is CATSRGLREQFF. CDR3 DNA sequence: TGTGCCACCAGCAGAGGCCTTCGGGAGCAGTTCTTC. The V gene is TRBV15, the J gene TRBJ2-1, with D unclear. V was pared by 1 base and J by 10 bases, with 8 bases between. The CDR3 sequence is 12 residues long. CDR1 and CDR2 from the germline V gene are LNHNV and YYDKDF (reference sequence).

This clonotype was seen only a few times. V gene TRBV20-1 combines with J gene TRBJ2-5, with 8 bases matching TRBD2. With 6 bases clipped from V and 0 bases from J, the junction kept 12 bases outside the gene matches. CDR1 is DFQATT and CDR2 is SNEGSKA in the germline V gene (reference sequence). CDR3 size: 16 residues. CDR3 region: CSAIDRERGYQETQYF. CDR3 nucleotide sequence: TGCAGTGCCATTGACCGCGAGCGGGGGTACCAAGAGACCCAGTACTTC.

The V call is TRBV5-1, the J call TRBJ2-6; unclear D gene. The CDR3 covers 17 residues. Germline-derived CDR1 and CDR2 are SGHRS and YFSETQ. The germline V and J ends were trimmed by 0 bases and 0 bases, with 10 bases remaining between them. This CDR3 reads CASSLDAVHSGANVLTF. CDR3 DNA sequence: TGCGCCAGCAGCTTGGACGCAGTCCACTCTGGGGCCAACGTCCTGACTTTC.

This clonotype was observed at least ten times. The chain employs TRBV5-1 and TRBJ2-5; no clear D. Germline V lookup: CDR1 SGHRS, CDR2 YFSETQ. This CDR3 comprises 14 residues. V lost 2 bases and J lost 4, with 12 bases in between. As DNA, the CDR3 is TGCGCCAGCAGCTTCAAGGCGGTTGGAGAGACCCAGTACTTC. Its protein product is CASSFKAVGETQYF.

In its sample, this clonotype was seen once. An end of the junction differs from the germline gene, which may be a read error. CDR3 protein: CASSVGSGFYYEHYF. CDR3 sequence (DNA): TGTGCCAGCAGCGTAGGGTCGGGATTCTACTACGAGCATTACTTC. The chain links TRBV9 to TRBJ2-7, with D possibly being TRBD2 (5 bases). Germline-derived CDR1 and CDR2 are SGDLS and YYNGEE. This CDR3 comprises 15 residues.

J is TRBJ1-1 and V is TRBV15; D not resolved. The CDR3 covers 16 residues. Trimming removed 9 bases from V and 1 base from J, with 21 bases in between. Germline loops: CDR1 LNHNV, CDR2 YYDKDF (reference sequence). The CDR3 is CATCIGRANGNTEAFF. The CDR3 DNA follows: TGTGCCACTTGTATTGGGAGGGCGAACGGGAACACTGAAGCTTTCTTT.

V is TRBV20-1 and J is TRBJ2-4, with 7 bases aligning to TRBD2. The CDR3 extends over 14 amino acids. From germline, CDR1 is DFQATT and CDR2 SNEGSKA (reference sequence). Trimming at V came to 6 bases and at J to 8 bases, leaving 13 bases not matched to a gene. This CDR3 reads CSAKPTTSFDIQYF. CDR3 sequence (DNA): TGCAGTGCCAAACCCACGACTAGCTTTGACATTCAGTACTTC.